The 12 T cell receptor beta chains presented below share a single source sample, sequenced in a study of cytomegalovirus exposure and HLA in healthy donors. PCR involved 60 Vbeta and 13 Jbeta primers. The repertoire was sequenced with immunoSEQ multiplex PCR; TCRdb's copy has only in-frame clones and lacks some. Here the sample spans around 150,000 clones, nearly 80% being singletons. Source material: PBMCs. The receptors originated from a male donor in good health and CMV-seronegative.

This chain links TRBV6-6 with TRBJ2-1; perhaps TRBD1 as D (6 bases). The germline V gene has CDR1 MNHNY and CDR2 SVGAGI (reference sequence). Trimming took off 6 bases at V and 2 bases at J, with 11 bases between the two ends. CDR3 length equals 14 residues. CDR3 in amino acids: CASSRGSAYNEQFF. The DNA for the CDR3 is TGTGCCAGCAGCAGGGGTTCCGCCTACAATGAGCAGTTCTTC.

This clone was seen a few times. Here the CDR3 DNA reads TGTGCCAGTAGTATATGGACAGACAATCAGCCCCAGCATTTT. Translation gives CASSIWTDNQPQHF. V is TRBV19 and J is TRBJ1-5; a weak D match, TRBD1 (6 bases). V gave up 2 bases and J gave up 3 bases, with 8 bases separating them. The CDR3 sequence is 14 residues long. Germline values: CDR1 LNHDA, CDR2 SQIVND (reference sequence).

V is TRBV5-1 and J is TRBJ2-1; possibly TRBD1 for D (6 bases). Germline V lookup: CDR1 SGHRS, CDR2 YFSETQ. The CDR3 extends over 15 amino acids. V lost 4 bases to trimming and J lost 0 bases, with 11 bases between them. CDR3 protein: CASSAPGASYNEQFF. The DNA for the CDR3 is TGCGCCAGCAGCGCCCCAGGGGCCTCCTACAATGAGCAGTTCTTC.

The genes are TRBV5-8 and TRBJ1-1; 7 bases are a match to TRBD1. Germline-derived CDR1 and CDR2 are SGHTS and YDEGEE. V lost 3 bases and J lost 10; bases outside the gene matches: 6. The CDR3 is 12 residues long. CDR3 DNA: TGTGCCAGCAGCTGGGGACAGTCAAGAGCTTTCTTT. Encoded protein: CASSWGQSRAFF.

This chain connects TRBV19 to TRBJ1-2; the D gene is possibly TRBD1 (6 bases). Germline lookup yields CDR1 LNHDA and CDR2 SQIVND (reference sequence). With 9 bases removed from V and 4 bases from J, the gap between germline ends came to 15 bases. This CDR3 region has 13 residues. As DNA, the CDR3 is TGTGCCAGCCACCGGGACACAGCCTATGGCTACACCTTC. It specifies CASHRDTAYGYTF.

The J gene is TRBJ1-1, the V gene TRBV6-1; 7 nucleotides match TRBD1. Germline assignment: CDR1 MNHNS and CDR2 SASEGT. The CDR3 loop spans 13 amino acids. The ends lost 5 bases at V and 3 bases at J; junction bases unmatched: 3. The CDR3 nucleotides are TGTGCCAGCAGTCCAACAGGGGACACTGAAGCTTTCTTT. Its protein product is CASSPTGDTEAFF.

The chain recombines TRBV29-1 with TRBJ2-7; TRBD1 is a possible D gene (5 bases). CDR1 and CDR2 from the germline V gene are SQVTM and ANQGSEA. The V gene lost 4 bases and the J gene lost 4 bases, with 8 bases spanning the gap. This CDR3 is built from 11 residues. CDR3 DNA sequence: TGCAGCGTTGCAAGGGGTTACGAGCAGTACTTC. It translates to CSVARGYEQYF.

The chain couples TRBV7-9 to TRBJ2-7; 7 bases fit TRBD1. V lost 2 bases and J lost 1; bases outside the gene matches: 8. Germline CDR1 reads SEHNR; CDR2 reads FQNEAQ (reference sequence). The CDR3 is 16 residues long. CDR3 protein: CASSLWGEGQSYEQYF. CDR3 DNA sequence: TGTGCCAGCAGCTTATGGGGCGAGGGACAGTCCTACGAGCAGTACTTC.

The gene calls are TRBV5-1 and TRBJ2-5; no definite D call. CDR1 is SGHRS, CDR2 YFSETQ, per germline. CDR3 length: 13 amino acids. V was trimmed by 0 bases and J by 1 base, leaving 4 bases between them. CDR3: CASSLDLQETQYF. The CDR3 DNA follows: TGCGCCAGCAGCTTGGATCTCCAAGAGACCCAGTACTTC.

The gene calls are TRBV2 and TRBJ2-7, with D possibly TRBD1 on 6 matching bases. V gave up 7 bases and J gave up 3 bases, with 13 bases separating them. CDR1 and CDR2 from the germline V gene are SNHLY and FYNNEI. CDR3 length: 13 amino acids. In DNA, the CDR3 is TGTGCCAGCATCGAACCAGGGGACTACGAGCAGTACTTC. Its protein is CASIEPGDYEQYF.

This chain connects TRBV9 to TRBJ1-2, with D perhaps TRBD1 (6 bases). Germline assignment: CDR1 SGDLS and CDR2 YYNGEE. The CDR3 is 15 residues long. V dropped 1 base and J dropped 1 base, with 11 bases sitting between them. The CDR3 is CASSVNRVINYGYTF. The CDR3 DNA sequence: TGTGCCAGCAGCGTAAACAGGGTAATTAACTATGGCTACACCTTC.

The chain employs TRBV27 and TRBJ1-2; D gene unclear. The CDR3 contains 15 residues. Trimming cost V 5 bases and J 0 bases, with 13 bases left between them. Germline values: CDR1 MNHEY, CDR2 SMNVEV (reference sequence). The CDR3: CASSPSRGANYGYTF. DNA of the CDR3: TGTGCCAGCAGTCCCTCGCGCGGCGCTAACTATGGCTACACCTTC.